These 19 T cell receptor beta chains were sequenced from one sample in a study of blood T cell repertoires in COVID-19. Generated by immunoSEQ multiplex PCR, the TCRdb table keeps only in-frame clones and is missing some. In the table there are around 190,000 clones, 75% to 85% of which are singletons. Sequenced sample: peripheral blood. The receptors shown here come from a human donor in a cohort sampled during active COVID-19.

This clone was observed once. This chain links TRBV28 with TRBJ1-5; D unresolved. The germline V and J ends were trimmed by 3 bases and 6 bases, with 9 bases remaining between them. CDR1 and CDR2 from the germline V gene are MDHEN and SYDVKM. This CDR3 region has 13 residues. The CDR3 sequence: CASSFLRGQPQHF. In DNA form, the CDR3 reads TGTGCCAGCAGTTTTCTACGGGGTCAGCCCCAGCATTTT.

Here the CDR3 reads CASSVGGTGGLYEQYF. DNA of the CDR3: TGTGCCAGCAGCGTAGGAGGGACAGGGGGCTTGTACGAGCAGTACTTC. The chain recombines TRBV9 with TRBJ2-7, with 12 bases that match TRBD1. This CDR3 has 16 residues. The V gene end was trimmed by 0 bases and the J gene end by 4 bases; junction bases not matched to a gene: 5. The germline CDR1 and CDR2 sequences are SGDLS and YYNGEE.

A few counts support this clone. The V and J genes are TRBV10-3 and TRBJ2-3; TRBD2 might be the D (5 bases). The V end lost 7 bases, the J end lost 4 bases, and 30 bases lay between the germline ends. Germline CDR1 is ENHRY and CDR2 is SYGVKD. There are 19 residues in the CDR3. CDR3 sequence (DNA): TGTGCCATCACTCGAGAGGAGGTGCCAGAACAAGGGAATTCAGATACGCAGTATTTT. This sequence encodes CAITREEVPEQGNSDTQYF.

CDR3 sequence (DNA): TGTGCCAGCAGCTTACACAGCGGGGCCAGCACAGATACGCAGTATTTT. The encoded protein is CASSLHSGASTDTQYF. The V and J genes are TRBV7-9 and TRBJ2-3; 7 nucleotides align to TRBD2. The CDR3 length is 16 residues. Germline V gene sequence: CDR1 SEHNR, CDR2 FQNEAQ (reference sequence). V lost 2 bases and J lost 0; bases outside the gene matches: 5.

This chain connects TRBV19 to TRBJ1-5; D uncertain. CDR3 size: 15 residues. Trimming took 0 bases from V and 3 from J, leaving 9 bases between them. Germline V CDR1 and CDR2: LNHDA, SQIVND (reference sequence). Here the CDR3 DNA reads TGTGCCAGTAGTATAGAAGACGGAGTCAATCAGCCCCAGCATTTT. Translation: CASSIEDGVNQPQHF.

This chain links TRBV19 with TRBJ2-3; 10 positions agree with TRBD2. Germline CDR1 LNHDA, CDR2 SQIVND (reference sequence). This CDR3 is built from 15 residues. Trimming took 6 bases from V and 0 from J; bases not matched to a gene: 3. In DNA, the CDR3 is TGTGCCAGTAGGTGGACTAGCGGCAGCACAGATACGCAGTATTTT. Translating gives CASRWTSGSTDTQYF.

This clone came up a few times. This chain connects TRBV28 to TRBJ1-2; D gene unclear. This CDR3 spans 16 amino acids. V was shortened by 4 bases and J by 4 bases, with 19 bases between the two germline ends. Germline V CDR1 and CDR2: MDHEN, SYDVKM. As DNA, the CDR3 is TGTGCCAGCAGTTCCCCTCAGCCTGGACTAGGCTATGGCTACACCTTC. This encodes CASSSPQPGLGYGYTF.

The chain carries TRBV28 and TRBJ2-1, with 12 bases that match TRBD1. The CDR3 spans 15 residues. CDR1 is MDHEN and CDR2 is SYDVKM in the germline V gene. Trimming took 6 bases from V and 7 from J; bases not matched to a gene: 7. CDR3: CASRAGQGARNEQFF. CDR3 nucleotide sequence: TGTGCCAGCAGGGCGGGACAGGGGGCGCGGAATGAGCAGTTCTTC.

The chain combines TRBV5-1 with TRBJ1-1, with a possible D match to TRBD1 (5 bases). Per the germline V gene, CDR1 is SGHRS and CDR2 is YFSETQ. CDR3 size: 12 residues. V gave up 5 bases and J gave up 4 bases, with 9 bases separating them. The CDR3 reads CASRSGGTEAFF. The CDR3 coding sequence is TGCGCCAGCAGGAGCGGGGGCACTGAAGCTTTCTTT. Based on the CDR3 plus reference TRBV5-1 and TRBJ1-1, the full variable domain is KAGVTQTPRYLIKTRGQQVTLSCSPISGHRSVSWYQQTPGQGLQFLFEYFSETQRNKGNFPGRFSGRQFSNSRSEMNVSTLELGDSALYLCASRSGGTEAFFGQGTRLTVV.

The chain links TRBV27 to TRBJ2-2; tentatively, D is TRBD2 (5 bases). CDR3 length equals 16 residues. V was pared by 6 bases and J by 4 bases, with 18 bases between. Germline CDR1 is MNHEY and CDR2 is SMNVEV (reference sequence). CDR3 loop: CASSRFLSGFTGELFF. CDR3 bases: TGTGCCAGCAGCCGATTTTTATCGGGGTTCACCGGGGAGCTGTTTTTT.

This chain uses TRBV30 with TRBJ1-4; TRBD1 might be the D (5 bases). The CDR3 runs 15 residues. V lost 1 base, J lost 8 bases, and 17 bases lay in between. Germline assignment: CDR1 GTSNPN and CDR2 SVGIG (reference sequence). The CDR3 DNA reads TGTGCCTGGAGTGCCTGGGAGGGACGAAGCGAAAAACTGTTTTTT. Translation: CAWSAWEGRSEKLFF.

The rearrangement links TRBV2 to TRBJ2-7, with a weak D call TRBD1 (6 bases). V was pared by 0 bases and J by 1 base, with 13 bases between. Per the germline V gene, CDR1 is SNHLY and CDR2 is FYNNEI. The CDR3 length is 16 residues. CDR3 sequence (DNA): TGTGCCAGCAGTGAAGCCTGGACAGTAACATCCTACGAGCAGTACTTC. It translates to CASSEAWTVTSYEQYF.

The chain has TRBV5-1 and TRBJ2-1, with TRBD1 matching 7 bases. Germline V lookup: CDR1 SGHRS, CDR2 YFSETQ. The CDR3 contains 14 residues. The junction had 3 bases not matched to a gene; V was cut back by 5 bases and J by 1 base. DNA of the CDR3: TGCGCCAGCAGGGACAGGACTTCCTACAATGAGCAGTTCTTC. Amino acid sequence: CASRDRTSYNEQFF.

V usage is TRBV7-9 and J usage is TRBJ2-3; D is possibly TRBD2 (5 bases). Germline V lookup: CDR1 SEHNR, CDR2 FQNEAQ (reference sequence). There are 14 residues in the CDR3. Trimming took off 0 bases at V and 4 bases at J, with 8 bases between the two ends. The DNA of the CDR3 is TGTGCCAGCAGCTTAGCACTAGGCGCAGATACGCAGTATTTT. Its translation is CASSLALGADTQYF.

The rearrangement uses TRBV28 and TRBJ2-3, with TRBD1 identical over 11 bases. Germline CDR1 reads MDHEN; CDR2 reads SYDVKM. The V gene end was trimmed by 6 bases and the J gene end by 4 bases; junction bases not matched to a gene: 3. CDR3 length: 14 residues. The DNA of the CDR3 is TGTGCCAGCAGCGGACAGGGGGCAGCAGATACGCAGTATTTT. Its translation: CASSGQGAADTQYF. Drawing the rest from reference TRBV28 and TRBJ2-3, the complete variable domain is DVKVTQSSRYLVKRTGEKVFLECVQDMDHENMFWYRQDPGLGLRLIYFSYDVKMKEKGDIPEGYSVSREKKERFSLILESASTNQTSMYLCASSGQGAADTQYFGPGTRLTVL.

The chain combines TRBV7-9 with TRBJ2-7; 16 bases line up with TRBD2. CDR1 SEHNR and CDR2 FQNEAQ come from the germline V gene (reference sequence). CDR3 length: 18 amino acids. The V segment lost 5 bases and the J segment 0 bases; nucleotides outside the gene matches: 7. DNA for the CDR3: TGTGCCAGCAGCCAACCCGGGACTAGCGGGGGGGTCTCCTACGAGCAGTACTTC. Protein product: CASSQPGTSGGVSYEQYF.

The chain has TRBV2 and TRBJ1-2; 9 bases line up with TRBD1. CDR1 SNHLY and CDR2 FYNNEI come from the germline V gene. After removal of 5 bases from V and 7 bases from J, the junction contained 5 bases not matched to a gene. The CDR3 is 13 amino acids. CDR3 sequence: CASSWTGVTGYTF. CDR3 nucleotide sequence: TGTGCCAGCAGTTGGACAGGGGTAACTGGCTACACCTTC.

V usage is TRBV3-1 (or the pseudogene TRBV3-2) and J usage is TRBJ2-7; D unclear. Germline V gene sequence: CDR1 LGHDT, CDR2 YNNKEL (reference sequence). CDR3 length: 11 residues. V lost 3 bases and J lost 4, with 4 bases in between. DNA for the CDR3: TGTGCCAGCAGCCAGCGATACGAGCAGTACTTC. It encodes CASSQRYEQYF.

This chain connects TRBV9 to TRBJ2-5; D is undetermined. The CDR3 consists of 11 residues. Trimming left V 4 bases short and J 4 bases short, with 5 bases between. Germline CDR1 is SGDLS and CDR2 is YYNGEE. CDR3 in amino acids: CASSSGETQYF. The CDR3 nucleotides are TGTGCCAGCAGCTCCGGAGAGACCCAGTACTTC.